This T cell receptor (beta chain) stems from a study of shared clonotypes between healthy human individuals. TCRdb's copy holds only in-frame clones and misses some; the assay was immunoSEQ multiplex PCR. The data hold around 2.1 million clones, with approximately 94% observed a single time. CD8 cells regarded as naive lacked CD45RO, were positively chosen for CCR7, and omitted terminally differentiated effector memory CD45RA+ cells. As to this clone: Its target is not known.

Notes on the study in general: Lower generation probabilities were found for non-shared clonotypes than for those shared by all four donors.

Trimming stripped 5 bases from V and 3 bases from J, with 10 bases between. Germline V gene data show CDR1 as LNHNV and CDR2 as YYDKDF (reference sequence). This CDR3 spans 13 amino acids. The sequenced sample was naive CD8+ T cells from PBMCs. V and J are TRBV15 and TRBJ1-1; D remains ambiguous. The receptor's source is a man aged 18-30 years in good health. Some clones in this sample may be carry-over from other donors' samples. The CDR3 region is CATSSRYDTEAFF. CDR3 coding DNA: TGTGCCACCAGCTCCCGATATGACACTGAAGCTTTCTTT.